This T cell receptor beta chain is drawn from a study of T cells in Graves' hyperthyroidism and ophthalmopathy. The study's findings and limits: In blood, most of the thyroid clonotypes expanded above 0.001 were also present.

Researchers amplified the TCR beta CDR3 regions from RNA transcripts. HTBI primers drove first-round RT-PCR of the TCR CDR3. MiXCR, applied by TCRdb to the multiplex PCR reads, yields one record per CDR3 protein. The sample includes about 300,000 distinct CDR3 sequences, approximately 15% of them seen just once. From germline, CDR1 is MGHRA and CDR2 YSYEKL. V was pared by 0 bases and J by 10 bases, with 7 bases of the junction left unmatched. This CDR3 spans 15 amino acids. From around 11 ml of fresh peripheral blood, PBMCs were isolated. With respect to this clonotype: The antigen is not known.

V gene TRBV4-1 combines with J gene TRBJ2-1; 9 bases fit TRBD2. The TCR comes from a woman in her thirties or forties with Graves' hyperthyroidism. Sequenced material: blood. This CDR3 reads CASSQELAGEREQFF. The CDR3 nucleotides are TGCGCCAGCAGCCAAGAGTTAGCGGGAGAACGAGAGCAGTTCTTC.